This paragraph covers one T cell receptor beta chain sequence. Its target is not known. These data originate in a study of metastatic and nonmetastatic thyroid tumors. Broader study findings: When malignant thyroid tumors were compared with benign nodules, TCR beta diversity was reportedly significantly higher in the malignant tumors. This held in both blood and tumor samples.

CDR1 WNHNN and CDR2 SYGVQD come from the germline V gene (reference sequence). The CDR3 loop spans 14 amino acids. V lost 7 bases to trimming and J lost 5 bases, with 18 bases between them. There were no patients who had received any treatment before thyroid surgery. TCRdb reanalyzed the PCR reads with MiXCR. This table holds tens of thousands of clones, about 15% found once. The genes are TRBV10-1 and TRBJ2-7; D is undetermined. The receptor's source is a male donor with papillary thyroid cancer or a benign thyroid nodule (not recorded which). Some clones in this sample may be carry-over from other donors' samples. Sequenced sample: blood. The CDR3 sequence: CASIPNPGIHEQYF. CDR3 nucleotide sequence: TGCGCCAGCATCCCTAACCCCGGAATCCACGAGCAGTACTTC.